This T cell receptor (beta chain) was profiled in a study of blood T cell repertoires in COVID-19. Study overall: Donors in the United States, Italy and Spain gave samples during acute or convalescent COVID-19. Sample material is recorded as cDNA or gDNA derived from T cells, B-cell-depleted T cells, or PBMCs.

As processed by the authors: Amplification from reference gene primers served as the basis for estimated nucleated cell counts. Sequenced by immunoSEQ multiplex PCR; TCRdb stores in-frame clones only, minus some. V and J calls plus clone size are reproduced from that table; the DNA served to infer D and trimming. The table records a few hundred thousand clones, 75% to 90% of them present only once. The CDR3 is made up of 15 amino acids. Per the germline V gene, CDR1 is MNHEY and CDR2 is SMNVEV (reference sequence). V lost 10 bases, J lost 6 bases, and 14 bases stayed unmatched. The rearrangement links TRBV27 to TRBJ2-3; 9 nucleotides align to TRBD1. The receptor was isolated from a man aged 30 to 45 who had recovered from COVID-19. The sequencing input was peripheral blood. This CDR3 reads CATSLWTGDLDTQYF. The CDR3 bases are TGTGCCACGTCCTTATGGACAGGGGATTTGGATACGCAGTATTTT.